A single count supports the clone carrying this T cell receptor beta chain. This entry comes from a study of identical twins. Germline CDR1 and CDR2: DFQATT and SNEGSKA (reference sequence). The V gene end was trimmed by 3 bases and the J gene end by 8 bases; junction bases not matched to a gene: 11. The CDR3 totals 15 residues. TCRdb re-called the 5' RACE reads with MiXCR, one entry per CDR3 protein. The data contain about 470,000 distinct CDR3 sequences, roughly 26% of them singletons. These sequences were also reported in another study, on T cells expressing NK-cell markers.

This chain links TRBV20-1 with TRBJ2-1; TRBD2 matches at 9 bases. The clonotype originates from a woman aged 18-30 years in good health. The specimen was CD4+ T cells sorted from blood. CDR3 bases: TGCAGTGCTAGTGGATGGGCTAGCGGGACGGATGAGCAGTTCTTC. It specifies CSASGWASGTDEQFF.